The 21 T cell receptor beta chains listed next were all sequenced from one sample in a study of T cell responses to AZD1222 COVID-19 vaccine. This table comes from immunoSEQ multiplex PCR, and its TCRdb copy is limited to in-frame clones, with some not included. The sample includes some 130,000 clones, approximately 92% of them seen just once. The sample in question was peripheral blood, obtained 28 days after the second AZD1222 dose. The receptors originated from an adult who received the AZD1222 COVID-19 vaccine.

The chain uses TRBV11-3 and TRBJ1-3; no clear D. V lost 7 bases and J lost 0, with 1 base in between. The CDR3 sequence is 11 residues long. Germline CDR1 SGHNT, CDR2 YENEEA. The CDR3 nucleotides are TGTGCCAGCACCTCTGGAAACACCATATATTTT. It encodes CASTSGNTIYF.

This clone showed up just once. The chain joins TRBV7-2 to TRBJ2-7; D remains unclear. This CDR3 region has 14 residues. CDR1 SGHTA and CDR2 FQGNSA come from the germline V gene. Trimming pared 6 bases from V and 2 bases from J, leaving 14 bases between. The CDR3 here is CASSQHGRAYEQYF. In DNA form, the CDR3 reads TGTGCCAGCAGTCAACACGGCAGAGCCTACGAGCAGTACTTC.

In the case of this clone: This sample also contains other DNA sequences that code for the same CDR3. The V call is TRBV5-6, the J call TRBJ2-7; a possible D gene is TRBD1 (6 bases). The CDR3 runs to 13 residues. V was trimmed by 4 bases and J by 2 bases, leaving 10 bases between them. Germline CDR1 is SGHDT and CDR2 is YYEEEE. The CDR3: CASSPGQTYEQYF. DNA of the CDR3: TGTGCCAGCAGCCCCGGACAGACCTACGAGCAGTACTTC.

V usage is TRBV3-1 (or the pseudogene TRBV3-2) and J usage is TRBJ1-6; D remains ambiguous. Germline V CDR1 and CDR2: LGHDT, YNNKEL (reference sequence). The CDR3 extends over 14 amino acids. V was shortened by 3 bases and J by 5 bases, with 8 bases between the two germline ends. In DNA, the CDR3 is TGTGCCAGCAGCCAGGCCGCTGATAATTCACCCCTCCACTTT. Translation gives CASSQAADNSPLHF.

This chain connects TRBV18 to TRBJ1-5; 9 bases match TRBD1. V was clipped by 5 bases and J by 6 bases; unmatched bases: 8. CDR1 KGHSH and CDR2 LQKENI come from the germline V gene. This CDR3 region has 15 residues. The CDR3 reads CASSGTGGAGQPQHF. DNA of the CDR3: TGTGCCAGCTCAGGCACAGGGGGCGCCGGTCAGCCCCAGCATTTT.

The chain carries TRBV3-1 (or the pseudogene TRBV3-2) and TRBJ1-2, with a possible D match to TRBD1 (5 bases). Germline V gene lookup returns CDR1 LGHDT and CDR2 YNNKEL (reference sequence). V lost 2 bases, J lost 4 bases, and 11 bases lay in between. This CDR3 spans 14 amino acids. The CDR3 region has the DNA TGTGCCAGCAGCCAACTGGGACGGATCTATGGCTACACCTTC. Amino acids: CASSQLGRIYGYTF.

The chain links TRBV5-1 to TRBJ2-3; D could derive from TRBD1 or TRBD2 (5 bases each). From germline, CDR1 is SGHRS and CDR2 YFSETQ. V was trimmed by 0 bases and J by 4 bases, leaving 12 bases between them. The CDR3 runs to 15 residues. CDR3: CASSLEGRGADTQYF. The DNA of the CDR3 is TGCGCCAGCAGCTTGGAGGGGAGAGGAGCAGATACGCAGTATTTT.

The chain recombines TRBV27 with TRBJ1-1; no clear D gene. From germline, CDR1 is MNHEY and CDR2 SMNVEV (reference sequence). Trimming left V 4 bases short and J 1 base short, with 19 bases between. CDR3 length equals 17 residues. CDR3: CASSSLPRQRGNTEAFF. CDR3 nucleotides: TGTGCCAGCAGTTCCCTTCCCAGGCAGCGAGGGAACACTGAAGCTTTCTTT.

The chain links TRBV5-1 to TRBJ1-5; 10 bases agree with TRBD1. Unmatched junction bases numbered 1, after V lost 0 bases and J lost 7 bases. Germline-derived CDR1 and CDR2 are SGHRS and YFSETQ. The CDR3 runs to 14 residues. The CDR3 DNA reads TGCGCCAGCAGCTTGGGGACAGGGGGACAGCCCCAGCATTTT. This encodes CASSLGTGGQPQHF. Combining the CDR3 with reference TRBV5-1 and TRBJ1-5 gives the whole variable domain KAGVTQTPRYLIKTRGQQVTLSCSPISGHRSVSWYQQTPGQGLQFLFEYFSETQRNKGNFPGRFSGRQFSNSRSEMNVSTLELGDSALYLCASSLGTGGQPQHFGDGTRLSIL.

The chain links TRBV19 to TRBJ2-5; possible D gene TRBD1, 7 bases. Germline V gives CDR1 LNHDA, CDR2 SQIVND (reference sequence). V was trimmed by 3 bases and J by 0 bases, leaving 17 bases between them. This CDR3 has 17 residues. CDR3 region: CASSMGFRGVYQETQYF. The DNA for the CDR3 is TGTGCCAGTAGTATGGGATTCAGGGGGGTCTACCAAGAGACCCAGTACTTC.

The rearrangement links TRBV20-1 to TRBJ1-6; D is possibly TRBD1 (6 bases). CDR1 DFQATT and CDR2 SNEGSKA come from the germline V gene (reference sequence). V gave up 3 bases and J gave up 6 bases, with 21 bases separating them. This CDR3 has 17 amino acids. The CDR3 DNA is TGCAGTGCTAGTCCTGCGGGAAACAGGGCCGGTAATTCACCCCTCCACTTT. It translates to CSASPAGNRAGNSPLHF.

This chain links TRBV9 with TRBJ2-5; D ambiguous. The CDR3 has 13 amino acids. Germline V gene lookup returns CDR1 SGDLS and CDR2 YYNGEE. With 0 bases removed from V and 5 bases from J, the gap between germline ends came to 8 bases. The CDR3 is CASSVDSGETQYF. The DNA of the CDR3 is TGTGCCAGCAGCGTAGATTCCGGGGAGACCCAGTACTTC.

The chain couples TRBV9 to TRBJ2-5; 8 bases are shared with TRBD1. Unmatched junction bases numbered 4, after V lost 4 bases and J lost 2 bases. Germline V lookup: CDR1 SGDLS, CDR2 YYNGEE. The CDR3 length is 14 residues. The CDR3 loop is CASSPGQGQETQYF. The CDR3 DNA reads TGTGCCAGCAGCCCCGGACAGGGACAAGAGACCCAGTACTTC.

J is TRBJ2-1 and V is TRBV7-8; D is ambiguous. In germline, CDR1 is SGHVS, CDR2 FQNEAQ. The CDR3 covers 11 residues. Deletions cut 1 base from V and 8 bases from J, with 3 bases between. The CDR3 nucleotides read TGTGCCAGCAGCTTAGTCTATGAGCAGTTCTTC. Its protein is CASSLVYEQFF.

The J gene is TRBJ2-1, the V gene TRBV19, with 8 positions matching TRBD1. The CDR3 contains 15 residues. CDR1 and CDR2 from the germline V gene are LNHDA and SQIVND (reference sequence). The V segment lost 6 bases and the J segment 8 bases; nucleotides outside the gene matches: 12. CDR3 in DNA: TGTGCCAGTAGCCTCCGGGACAGGCCCTCTGATGAGCAGTTCTTC. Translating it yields CASSLRDRPSDEQFF. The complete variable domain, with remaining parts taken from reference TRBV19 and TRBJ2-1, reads DGGITQSPKYLFRKEGQNVTLSCEQNLNHDAMYWYRQDPGQGLRLIYYSQIVNDFQKGDIAEGYSVSREKKESFPLTVTSAQKNPTAFYLCASSLRDRPSDEQFFGPGTRLTVL.

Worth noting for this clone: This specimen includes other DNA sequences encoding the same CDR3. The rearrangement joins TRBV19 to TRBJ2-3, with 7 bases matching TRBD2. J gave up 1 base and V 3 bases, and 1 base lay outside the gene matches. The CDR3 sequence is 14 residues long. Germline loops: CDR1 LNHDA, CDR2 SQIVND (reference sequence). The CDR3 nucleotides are TGTGCCAGTAGTATGGGGGGGGGCACAGATACGCAGTATTTT. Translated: CASSMGGGTDTQYF.

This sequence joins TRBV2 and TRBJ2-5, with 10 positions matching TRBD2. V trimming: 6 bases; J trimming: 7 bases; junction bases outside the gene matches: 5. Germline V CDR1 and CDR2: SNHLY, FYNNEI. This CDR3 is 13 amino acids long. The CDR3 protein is CASRGGLATTQYF. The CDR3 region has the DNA TGTGCCAGCAGGGGGGGACTAGCGACGACCCAGTACTTC.

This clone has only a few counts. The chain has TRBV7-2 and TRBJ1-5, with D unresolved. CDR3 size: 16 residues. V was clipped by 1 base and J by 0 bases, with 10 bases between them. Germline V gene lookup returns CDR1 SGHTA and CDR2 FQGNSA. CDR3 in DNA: TGTGCCAGCAGCTTAGTGGGCCCGGCTAGCAATCAGCCCCAGCATTTT. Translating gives CASSLVGPASNQPQHF. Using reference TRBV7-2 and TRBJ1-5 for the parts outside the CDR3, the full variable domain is GAGVSQSPSNKVTEKGKDVELRCDPISGHTALYWYRQSLGQGLEFLIYFQGNSAPDKSGLPSDRFSAERTGGSVSTLTIQRTQQEDSAVYLCASSLVGPASNQPQHFGDGTRLSIL.

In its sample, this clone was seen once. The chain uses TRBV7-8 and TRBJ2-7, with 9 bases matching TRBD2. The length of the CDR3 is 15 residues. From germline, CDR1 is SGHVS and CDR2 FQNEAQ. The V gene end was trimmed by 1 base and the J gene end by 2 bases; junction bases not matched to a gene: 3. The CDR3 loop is CASSLVGGRAYEQYF. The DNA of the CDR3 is TGTGCCAGCAGCTTAGTTGGCGGGAGGGCCTACGAGCAGTACTTC.

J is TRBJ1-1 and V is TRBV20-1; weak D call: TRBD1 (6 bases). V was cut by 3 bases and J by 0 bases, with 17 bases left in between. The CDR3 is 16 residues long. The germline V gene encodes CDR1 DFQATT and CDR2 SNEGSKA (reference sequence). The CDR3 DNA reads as TGCAGTGCTAGTCGCCTGGGGGGCGTGTTGAACACTGAAGCTTTCTTT. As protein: CSASRLGGVLNTEAFF.

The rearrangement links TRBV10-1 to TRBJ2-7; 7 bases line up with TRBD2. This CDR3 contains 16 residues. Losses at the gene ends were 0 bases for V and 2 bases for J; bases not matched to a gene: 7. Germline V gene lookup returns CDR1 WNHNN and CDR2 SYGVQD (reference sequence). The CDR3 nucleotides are TGCGCCAGCAGTGAGTCGACAACTAGCGAGACCTACGAGCAGTACTTC. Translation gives CASSESTTSETYEQYF.